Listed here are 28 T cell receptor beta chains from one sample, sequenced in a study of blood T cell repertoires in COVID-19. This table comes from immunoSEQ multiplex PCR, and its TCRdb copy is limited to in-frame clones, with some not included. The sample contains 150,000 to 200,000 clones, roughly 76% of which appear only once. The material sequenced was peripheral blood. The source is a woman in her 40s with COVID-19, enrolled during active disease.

The CDR3 loop reads CASRVDPGQGNYQPQHF. DNA for the CDR3: TGTGCCAGCAGAGTGGACCCGGGACAGGGGAATTATCAGCCCCAGCATTTT. The V and J genes are TRBV2 and TRBJ1-5, with 10 positions matching TRBD1. Germline trimming cut 6 bases from V and 5 bases from J; bases unmatched to any gene: 13. Germline V gene sequence: CDR1 SNHLY, CDR2 FYNNEI. This CDR3 spans 17 amino acids.

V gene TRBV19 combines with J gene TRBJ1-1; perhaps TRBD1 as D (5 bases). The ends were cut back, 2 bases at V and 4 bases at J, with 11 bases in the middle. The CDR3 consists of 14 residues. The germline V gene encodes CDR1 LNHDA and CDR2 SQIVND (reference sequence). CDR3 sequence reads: CASSIRGFGTEAFF. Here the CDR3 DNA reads TGTGCCAGTAGTATAAGGGGTTTCGGCACTGAAGCTTTCTTT.

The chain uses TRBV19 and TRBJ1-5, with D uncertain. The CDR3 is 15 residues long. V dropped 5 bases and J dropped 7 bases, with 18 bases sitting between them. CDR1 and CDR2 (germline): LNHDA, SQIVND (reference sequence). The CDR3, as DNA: TGTGCCAGTAGTCGTGGAGTTCTGAGGGTGCAGCCCCAGCATTTT. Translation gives CASSRGVLRVQPQHF.

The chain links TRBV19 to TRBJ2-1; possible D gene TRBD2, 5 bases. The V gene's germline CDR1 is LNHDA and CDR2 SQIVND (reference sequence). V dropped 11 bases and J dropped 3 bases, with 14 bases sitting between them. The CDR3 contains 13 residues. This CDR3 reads CAPPGGYYNEQFF. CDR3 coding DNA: TGTGCCCCACCCGGCGGGTACTACAATGAGCAGTTCTTC.

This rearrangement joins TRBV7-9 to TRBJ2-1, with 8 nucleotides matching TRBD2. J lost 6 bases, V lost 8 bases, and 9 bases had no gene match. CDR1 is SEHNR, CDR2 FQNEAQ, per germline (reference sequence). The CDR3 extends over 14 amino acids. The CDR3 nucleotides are TGTGCCAGCTGTACTTTAGCGGGGTGCAATGAGCAGTTCTTC. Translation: CASCTLAGCNEQFF.

Here the CDR3 DNA reads TGTGCCAGCAGTATCCCTAGCGGGGGCACAGATACGCAGTATTTT. Protein: CASSIPSGGTDTQYF. The chain has TRBV28 and TRBJ2-3; 9 positions agree with TRBD2. The CDR3 is made up of 15 amino acids. The germline CDR1 and CDR2 sequences are MDHEN and SYDVKM. The ends lost 5 bases at V and 1 base at J; junction bases unmatched: 4.

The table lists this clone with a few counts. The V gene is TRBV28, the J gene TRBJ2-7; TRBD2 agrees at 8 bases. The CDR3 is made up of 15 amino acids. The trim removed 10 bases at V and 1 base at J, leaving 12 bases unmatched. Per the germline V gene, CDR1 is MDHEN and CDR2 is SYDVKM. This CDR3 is CAIQSTSGLSYEQYF. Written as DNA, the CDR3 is TGTGCCATCCAATCTACTAGCGGATTGTCCTACGAGCAGTACTTC.

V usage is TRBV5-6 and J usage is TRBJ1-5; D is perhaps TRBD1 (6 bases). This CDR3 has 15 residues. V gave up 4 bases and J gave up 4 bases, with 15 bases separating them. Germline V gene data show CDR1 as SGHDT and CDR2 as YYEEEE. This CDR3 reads CASSPAGDTNQPQHF. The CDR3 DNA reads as TGTGCCAGCAGCCCAGCAGGGGATACGAATCAGCCCCAGCATTTT. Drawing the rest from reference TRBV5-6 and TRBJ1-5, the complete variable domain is DAGVTQSPTHLIKTRGQQVTLRCSPKSGHDTVSWYQQALGQGPQFIFQYYEEEERQRGNFPDRFSGHQFPNYSSELNVNALLLGDSALYLCASSPAGDTNQPQHFGDGTRLSIL.

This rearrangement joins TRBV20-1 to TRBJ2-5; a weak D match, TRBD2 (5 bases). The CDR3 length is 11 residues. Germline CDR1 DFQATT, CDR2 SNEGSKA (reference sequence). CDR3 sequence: CVTGSQETQYF. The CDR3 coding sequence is TGCGTTACGGGATCCCAAGAGACCCAGTACTTC.

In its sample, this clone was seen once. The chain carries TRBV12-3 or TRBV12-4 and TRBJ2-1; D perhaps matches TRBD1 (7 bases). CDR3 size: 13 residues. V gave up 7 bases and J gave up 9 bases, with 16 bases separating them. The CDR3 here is CASTQGGYGEQFF. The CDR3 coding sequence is TGTGCCAGCACCCAGGGGGGATATGGTGAGCAGTTCTTC.

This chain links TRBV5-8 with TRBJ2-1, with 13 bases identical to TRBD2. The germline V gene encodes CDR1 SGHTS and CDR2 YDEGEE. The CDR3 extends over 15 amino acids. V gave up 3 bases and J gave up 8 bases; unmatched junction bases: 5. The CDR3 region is CASSSTSGRVYEQFF. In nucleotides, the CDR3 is TGTGCCAGCAGCTCTACTAGCGGGAGGGTTTATGAGCAGTTCTTC.

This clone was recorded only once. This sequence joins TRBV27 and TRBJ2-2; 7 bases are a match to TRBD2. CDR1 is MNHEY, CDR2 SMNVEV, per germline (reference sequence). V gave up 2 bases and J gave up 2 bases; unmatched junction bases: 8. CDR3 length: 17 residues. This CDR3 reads CASSLLGGGSNTGELFF. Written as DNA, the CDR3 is TGTGCCAGCAGTTTACTTGGGGGGGGAAGCAACACCGGGGAGCTGTTTTTT.

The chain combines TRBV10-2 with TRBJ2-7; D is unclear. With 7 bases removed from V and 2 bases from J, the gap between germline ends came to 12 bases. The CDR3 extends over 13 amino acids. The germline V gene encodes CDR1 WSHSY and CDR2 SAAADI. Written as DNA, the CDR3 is TGCGCCAGCACACGTTCGAGGACCTACGAGCAGTACTTC. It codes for CASTRSRTYEQYF.

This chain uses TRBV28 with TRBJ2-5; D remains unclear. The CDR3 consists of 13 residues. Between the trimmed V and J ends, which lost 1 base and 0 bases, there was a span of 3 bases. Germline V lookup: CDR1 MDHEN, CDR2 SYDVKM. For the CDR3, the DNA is TGTGCCAGCAGTTTATCGGACCAAGAGACCCAGTACTTC. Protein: CASSLSDQETQYF.

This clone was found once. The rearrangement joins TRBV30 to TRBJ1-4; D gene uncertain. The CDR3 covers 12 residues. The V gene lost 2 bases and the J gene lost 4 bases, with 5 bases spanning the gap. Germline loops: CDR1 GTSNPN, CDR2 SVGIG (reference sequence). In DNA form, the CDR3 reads TGTGCCTGGAGTACAAGTAATGAAAAACTGTTTTTT. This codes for CAWSTSNEKLFF.

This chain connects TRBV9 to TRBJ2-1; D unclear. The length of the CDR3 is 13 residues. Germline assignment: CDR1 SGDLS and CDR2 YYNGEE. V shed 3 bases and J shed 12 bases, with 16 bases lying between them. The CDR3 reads CASSAYESPAQFF. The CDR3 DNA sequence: TGTGCCAGCAGCGCGTACGAGAGTCCCGCGCAGTTCTTC.

In DNA, the CDR3 is TGTGCCAGCAGCAAAGACAGGGTATCCACCGGGGAGCTGTTTTTT. This translates into CASSKDRVSTGELFF. The chain has TRBV7-8 and TRBJ2-2; TRBD1 aligns across 7 bases. V lost 5 bases and J lost 4; bases outside the gene matches: 7. CDR1 SGHVS and CDR2 FQNEAQ come from the germline V gene. The CDR3 has 15 residues.

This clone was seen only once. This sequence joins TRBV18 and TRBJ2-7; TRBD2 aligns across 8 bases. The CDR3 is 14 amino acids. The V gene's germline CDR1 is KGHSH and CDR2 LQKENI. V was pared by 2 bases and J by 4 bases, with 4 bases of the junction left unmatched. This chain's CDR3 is CASSPAGLEYEQYF. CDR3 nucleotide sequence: TGTGCCAGCTCACCAGCGGGACTAGAGTACGAGCAGTACTTC.

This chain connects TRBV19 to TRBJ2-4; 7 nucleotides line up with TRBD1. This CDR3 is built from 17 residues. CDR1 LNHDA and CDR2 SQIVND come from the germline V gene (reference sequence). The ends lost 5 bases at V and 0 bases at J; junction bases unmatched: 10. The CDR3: CASSETGQSVAKNIQYF. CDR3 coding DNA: TGTGCCAGTAGTGAGACGGGACAGTCCGTAGCCAAAAACATTCAGTACTTC.

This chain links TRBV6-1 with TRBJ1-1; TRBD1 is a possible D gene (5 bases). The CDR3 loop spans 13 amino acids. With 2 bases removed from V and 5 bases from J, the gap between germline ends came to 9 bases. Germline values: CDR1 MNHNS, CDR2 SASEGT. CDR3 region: CASSELRGTEAFF. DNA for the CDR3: TGTGCCAGCAGTGAACTGCGGGGGACTGAAGCTTTCTTT.

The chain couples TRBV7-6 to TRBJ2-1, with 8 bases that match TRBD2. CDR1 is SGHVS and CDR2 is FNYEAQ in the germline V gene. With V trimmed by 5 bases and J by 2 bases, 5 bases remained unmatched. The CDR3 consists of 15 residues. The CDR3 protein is CASSALAGPYNEQFF. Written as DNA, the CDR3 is TGTGCCAGCAGCGCCTTAGCGGGGCCCTACAATGAGCAGTTCTTC.

CDR3 coding DNA: TGTGCCAGCAGCAGGGGACAGGGCACCGGGGAGCTGTTTTTT. The encoded protein is CASSRGQGTGELFF. This sequence joins TRBV5-6 and TRBJ2-2, with TRBD1 matching over 9 bases. Germline-derived CDR1 and CDR2 are SGHDT and YYEEEE. Losses at the gene ends were 4 bases for V and 4 bases for J; bases not matched to a gene: 2. The CDR3 is 14 residues long.

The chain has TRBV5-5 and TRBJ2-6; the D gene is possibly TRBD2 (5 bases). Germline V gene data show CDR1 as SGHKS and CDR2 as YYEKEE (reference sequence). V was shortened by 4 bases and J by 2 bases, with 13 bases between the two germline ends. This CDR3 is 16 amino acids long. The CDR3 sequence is CASSLGFGAGANVLTF. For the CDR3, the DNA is TGTGCCAGCAGCCTGGGCTTCGGGGCTGGGGCCAACGTCCTGACTTTC.

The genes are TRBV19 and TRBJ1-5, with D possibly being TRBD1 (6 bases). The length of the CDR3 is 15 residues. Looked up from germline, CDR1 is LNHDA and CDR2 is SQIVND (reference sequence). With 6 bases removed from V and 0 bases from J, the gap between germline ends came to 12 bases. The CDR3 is CASRIRQDSNQPQHF. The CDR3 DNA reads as TGTGCCAGTAGGATTAGACAGGATAGCAATCAGCCCCAGCATTTT.

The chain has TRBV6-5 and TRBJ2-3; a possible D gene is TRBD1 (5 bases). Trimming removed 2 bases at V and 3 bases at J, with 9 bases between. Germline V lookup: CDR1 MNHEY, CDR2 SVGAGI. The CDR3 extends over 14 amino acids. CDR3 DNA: TGTGCCAGCAGTTACGACAGCGAGACAGATACGCAGTATTTT. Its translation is CASSYDSETDTQYF.

As DNA, the CDR3 is TGTGCCAGCCCGGATCGAGGGGGGGTTAGGGATACGCAGTATTTT. Translated, it gives CASPDRGGVRDTQYF. V and J are TRBV6-5 and TRBJ2-3; D possibly corresponds to TRBD2 (7 bases). This CDR3 is 15 amino acids long. Germline V CDR1 and CDR2: MNHEY, SVGAGI. V lost 8 bases and J lost 6, with 21 bases in between.

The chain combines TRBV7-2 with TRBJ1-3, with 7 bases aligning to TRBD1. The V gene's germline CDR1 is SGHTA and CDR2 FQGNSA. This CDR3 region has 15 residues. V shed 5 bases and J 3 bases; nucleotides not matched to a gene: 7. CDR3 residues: CASSRDRVVGNTIYF. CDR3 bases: TGTGCCAGCAGCCGCGACAGGGTTGTTGGAAACACCATATATTTT.

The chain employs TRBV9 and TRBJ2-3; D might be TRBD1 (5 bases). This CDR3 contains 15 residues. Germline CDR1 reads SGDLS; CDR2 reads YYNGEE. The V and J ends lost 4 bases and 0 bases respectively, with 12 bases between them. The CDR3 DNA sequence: TGTGCCAGCAGCTATCAGGGATCTAGCACAGATACGCAGTATTTT. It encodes CASSYQGSSTDTQYF. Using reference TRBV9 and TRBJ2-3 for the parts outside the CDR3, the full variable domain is DSGVTQTPKHLITATGQRVTLRCSPRSGDLSVYWYQQSLDQGLQFLIQYYNGEERAKGNILERFSAQQFPDLHSELNLSSLELGDSALYFCASSYQGSSTDTQYFGPGTRLTVL.